Presented here are 29 T cell receptor beta chains from one specimen sequenced in a study of blood T cell repertoires in COVID-19. The data were produced by immunoSEQ multiplex PCR, yet TCRdb's version contains in-frame clones alone and is incomplete. The sample records around 700,000 clones, around 90% being singletons. Specimen: peripheral blood. All receptors derive from a young woman with acute or convalescent COVID-19.

This chain joins TRBV9 and TRBJ1-2, with a weak D call TRBD1 (6 bases). Germline CDR1 reads SGDLS; CDR2 reads YYNGEE. Trimming pared 0 bases from V and 1 base from J, leaving 16 bases between. The CDR3 is 17 residues long. The CDR3 spells CASSVDGREGDNYGYTF. CDR3 nucleotide sequence: TGTGCCAGCAGCGTAGATGGGAGGGAGGGGGATAACTATGGCTACACCTTC.

The gene calls are TRBV11-2 and TRBJ1-2, with TRBD1 matching 8 bases. CDR1 is SGHAT and CDR2 is FQNNGV in the germline V gene. CDR3 length equals 15 residues. J gave up 4 bases and V 5 bases, and 9 bases lay outside the gene matches. The CDR3 coding sequence is TGTGCCAGCAGCCTCGGACAGGGTCATTCCTATGGCTACACCTTC. Translation: CASSLGQGHSYGYTF. The variable domain in full, with the rest retrieved from reference TRBV11-2 and TRBJ1-2, is EAGVAQSPRYKIIEKRQSVAFWCNPISGHATLYWYQQILGQGPKLLIQFQNNGVVDDSQLPKDRFSAERLKGVDSTLKIQPAKLEDSAVYLCASSLGQGHSYGYTFGSGTRLTVV.

The V call is TRBV15, the J call TRBJ1-1; TRBD1 is a possible D gene (5 bases). This CDR3 has 13 residues. Trimming took off 5 bases at V and 5 bases at J, with 12 bases between the two ends. Germline loops: CDR1 LNHNV, CDR2 YYDKDF (reference sequence). CDR3 DNA sequence: TGTGCCACCAGCTTAGACGGGGGGACTGAAGCTTTCTTT. Translating gives CATSLDGGTEAFF.

The chain recombines TRBV4-3 with TRBJ2-3; 12 bases agree with TRBD2. This CDR3 is 16 amino acids long. The germline V gene encodes CDR1 LGHNA and CDR2 YSLEER. V trimming: 4 bases; J trimming: 5 bases; junction bases outside the gene matches: 7. The CDR3 sequence is CASSLSSGGAIDTQYF. CDR3 bases: TGCGCCAGCAGCCTGTCTAGCGGGGGGGCCATAGATACGCAGTATTTT.

This clone was seen a handful of times. J is TRBJ1-6 and V is TRBV9; no clear D gene. Germline V lookup: CDR1 SGDLS, CDR2 YYNGEE. This CDR3 contains 18 residues. The V and J ends lost 2 bases and 0 bases respectively, with 15 bases between them. CDR3 sequence reads: CASSVDGLQSSYNSPLHF. The CDR3 nucleotides read TGTGCCAGCAGCGTGGACGGACTCCAGAGCTCCTATAATTCACCCCTCCACTTT.

The chain uses TRBV30 and TRBJ1-1; TRBD1 aligns across 7 bases. Trimming at V came to 2 bases and at J to 11 bases, leaving 14 bases not matched to a gene. Per germline, CDR1 GTSNPN and CDR2 SVGIG (reference sequence). This CDR3 contains 14 residues. In DNA, the CDR3 is TGTGCCTGGAGTCTAGACAGGGCAATTAGTGACGCTTTCTTT. Its translation is CAWSLDRAISDAFF. Looking up the rest from reference TRBV30 and TRBJ1-1 gives the full variable domain: SQTIHQWPATLVQPVGSPLSLECTVEGTSNPNLYWYRQAAGRGLQLLFYSVGIGQISSEVPQNLSASRPQDRQFILSSKKLLLSDSGFYLCAWSLDRAISDAFFGQGTRLTVV.

This rearrangement joins TRBV6-5 to TRBJ1-2; TRBD1 matches at 9 bases. V lost 9 bases, J lost 4 bases, and 6 bases stayed unmatched. The CDR3 is 13 amino acids. Germline V CDR1 and CDR2: MNHEY, SVGAGI. The CDR3 sequence is CASGTGRGYGYTF. As DNA, the CDR3 is TGTGCCAGTGGGACAGGGAGGGGCTATGGCTACACCTTC.

This rearrangement joins TRBV2 to TRBJ2-1; 9 positions agree with TRBD1. V trimming: 4 bases; J trimming: 8 bases; junction bases outside the gene matches: 12. The CDR3 length is 16 residues. Germline CDR1 SNHLY, CDR2 FYNNEI. The CDR3 is CASSGTGELRGYEQFF. CDR3 nucleotides: TGTGCCAGCAGTGGGACAGGGGAGCTAAGGGGCTATGAGCAGTTCTTC.

The chain's CDR3 is CASSRTDRVYEKLFF. The CDR3 DNA is TGTGCCAGCAGCCGTACCGACAGGGTTTATGAAAAACTGTTTTTT. This chain connects TRBV7-2 to TRBJ1-4; 7 bases are shared with TRBD1. Germline CDR1 is SGHTA and CDR2 is FQGNSA. This CDR3 is built from 15 residues. J was trimmed by 6 bases and V by 5 bases; bases with no gene match: 9.

The chain links TRBV3-1 (or the pseudogene TRBV3-2) to TRBJ1-2; TRBD1 matches 8 bases. Losses at the gene ends were 4 bases for V and 4 bases for J; bases not matched to a gene: 8. The germline gives CDR1 LGHDT, CDR2 YNNKEL (reference sequence). The length of the CDR3 is 15 residues. CDR3 nucleotides: TGTGCCAGCAGCCCGACGACAGGGGAGGGCTATGGCTACACCTTC. This sequence encodes CASSPTTGEGYGYTF.

CDR3 in amino acids: CASRSQGTGELFF. DNA of the CDR3: TGTGCCAGCAGATCCCAGGGCACCGGGGAGCTGTTTTTT. The chain employs TRBV9 and TRBJ2-2; tentative D call: TRBD1 (5 bases). V was clipped by 5 bases and J by 4 bases, with 9 bases between them. The CDR3 length is 13 residues. The germline V gene encodes CDR1 SGDLS and CDR2 YYNGEE.

This clone appeared a single time. The chain joins TRBV6-6 to TRBJ1-5; 9 nucleotides agree with TRBD1. Trimming cost V 6 bases and J 3 bases; bases outside gene matches: 9. Germline V gene sequence: CDR1 MNHNY, CDR2 SVGAGI (reference sequence). The CDR3 runs to 16 residues. CDR3 bases: TGTGCCAGCAGGTCCTCCACAGGGGGCCTCAATCAGCCCCAGCATTTT. This sequence encodes CASRSSTGGLNQPQHF.

The gene calls are TRBV15 and TRBJ2-1, with 13 positions matching TRBD2. The CDR3 covers 17 residues. V dropped 5 bases and J dropped 5; count of bases not matched to a gene: 9. The germline V gene has CDR1 LNHNV and CDR2 YYDKDF (reference sequence). CDR3 in amino acids: CATSGRRTSGGHNEQFF. In DNA, the CDR3 is TGTGCCACCAGCGGCCGAAGGACTAGCGGGGGTCACAATGAGCAGTTCTTC.

The chain has TRBV5-1 and TRBJ2-1, with D perhaps matching TRBD1 (5 bases). Germline lookup yields CDR1 SGHRS and CDR2 YFSETQ. The CDR3 is 18 residues long. V was cut by 0 bases and J by 0 bases, with 16 bases left in between. CDR3 DNA sequence: TGCGCCAGCAGCTTGGCCAGGGTAAGCCTTAGCTCCTACAATGAGCAGTTCTTC. It yields the protein CASSLARVSLSSYNEQFF.

The rearrangement joins TRBV5-5 to TRBJ2-7; the D is unclear. The CDR3 is 14 amino acids. The V gene's germline CDR1 is SGHKS and CDR2 YYEKEE (reference sequence). V lost 2 bases and J lost 2, with 11 bases in between. The CDR3 nucleotides read TGTGCCAGCAGCTTATCCTGGCAGACCTACGAGCAGTACTTC. Translating gives CASSLSWQTYEQYF. Full variable domain (missing parts from reference TRBV5-5 and TRBJ2-7): DAGVTQSPTHLIKTRGQQVTLRCSPISGHKSVSWYQQVLGQGPQFIFQYYEKEERGRGNFPDRFSARQFPNYSSELNVNALLLGDSALYLCASSLSWQTYEQYFGPGTRLTVT.

This chain joins TRBV19 and TRBJ1-1; TRBD1 is a possible D gene (6 bases). Per the germline V gene, CDR1 is LNHDA and CDR2 is SQIVND (reference sequence). The CDR3 extends over 14 amino acids. Trimming took 3 bases from V and 5 from J, leaving 13 bases between them. The CDR3, as DNA: TGTGCCAGTAGTATGGGGGACATTGGAACTGAAGCTTTCTTT. It yields the protein CASSMGDIGTEAFF.

V is TRBV7-9 and J is TRBJ1-1, with D hard to call. Trimming removed 5 bases at V and 0 bases at J, with 13 bases between. This CDR3 region has 15 residues. Germline values: CDR1 SEHNR, CDR2 FQNEAQ (reference sequence). CDR3 region: CASSPSGRMNTEAFF. CDR3 sequence (DNA): TGTGCCAGCAGCCCCTCGGGGAGGATGAACACTGAAGCTTTCTTT.

J is TRBJ1-5 and V is TRBV7-2; D is unresolved. Germline V gene sequence: CDR1 SGHTA, CDR2 FQGNSA. This CDR3 contains 15 residues. Deletions cut 1 base from V and 1 base from J, with 8 bases between. CDR3 loop: CASSLDSKSNQPQHF. In nucleotides, the CDR3 is TGTGCCAGCAGCTTAGATAGTAAAAGCAATCAGCCCCAGCATTTT.

V gene TRBV21-1 combines with J gene TRBJ1-2; no DNA check was done on the table's D call, TRBD1. TRBV21-1 is a pseudogene locus. The length of the CDR3 is 15 residues. DNA for the CDR3: TGTGCCAGCAGCAAAGCGCTCCCAGGCTTCTATGGCTACACCTTC. Its protein product is CASSKALPGFYGYTF.

The rearrangement uses TRBV7-2 and TRBJ2-7; TRBD2 agrees at 7 bases. J gave up 4 bases and V 1 base, and 7 bases lay outside the gene matches. Per germline, CDR1 SGHTA and CDR2 FQGNSA. The CDR3 is 15 residues long. CDR3 sequence (DNA): TGTGCCAGCAGCTTAGGGGGAGGCGGGGGTTACGAGCAGTACTTC. As protein: CASSLGGGGGYEQYF. Variable domain in full (rest from reference TRBV7-2 and TRBJ2-7): GAGVSQSPSNKVTEKGKDVELRCDPISGHTALYWYRQSLGQGLEFLIYFQGNSAPDKSGLPSDRFSAERTGGSVSTLTIQRTQQEDSAVYLCASSLGGGGGYEQYFGPGTRLTVT.

This sequence joins TRBV3-1 (or the pseudogene TRBV3-2) and TRBJ1-3; possible D gene TRBD1, 5 bases. The germline V gene encodes CDR1 LGHDT and CDR2 YNNKEL (reference sequence). CDR3 length equals 17 residues. Trimming shortened V by 4 bases and J by 1 base, and 17 bases separated the two germline ends. The CDR3 region is CASSPGSGGGSGNTIYF. Here the CDR3 DNA reads TGTGCCAGCAGCCCGGGGTCTGGGGGGGGATCTGGAAACACCATATATTTT.

The chain employs TRBV6-6 and TRBJ2-3, with 10 bases aligning to TRBD1. CDR1 is MNHNY and CDR2 is SVGAGI in the germline V gene (reference sequence). J lost 1 base, V lost 6 bases, and 7 bases had no gene match. The CDR3 consists of 16 residues. The CDR3 loop is CASSRPGTGGTDTQYF. Written as DNA, the CDR3 is TGTGCCAGCAGCCGCCCCGGGACAGGGGGCACAGATACGCAGTATTTT.

The V call is TRBV9, the J call TRBJ1-2; D is undetermined. The CDR3 is 14 residues long. The germline CDR1 and CDR2 sequences are SGDLS and YYNGEE. V was pared by 0 bases and J by 7 bases, with 13 bases between. CDR3 amino acids: CASSVDMGSTGYTF. The CDR3, as DNA: TGTGCCAGCAGCGTAGATATGGGGAGTACTGGCTACACCTTC.

The chain uses TRBV4-3 and TRBJ2-3; TRBD2 matches 8 bases. The CDR3 loop spans 14 amino acids. Germline CDR1 is LGHNA and CDR2 is YSLEER. V trimming: 0 bases; J trimming: 7 bases; junction bases outside the gene matches: 3. The chain's CDR3 is CASSQDTSGNTQYF. The CDR3 DNA reads as TGCGCCAGCAGCCAAGATACTAGCGGCAATACGCAGTATTTT.

This clone has just one count. V is TRBV7-9 and J is TRBJ1-3, with D possibly being TRBD1 (5 bases). This CDR3 has 16 residues. Germline CDR1 is SEHNR and CDR2 is FQNEAQ (reference sequence). V lost 6 bases and J lost 3, with 18 bases in between. The CDR3 nucleotides read TGTGCCAGCAGGGTTTCGACAGAGGTCGATGGAAACACCATATATTTT. Its translation is CASRVSTEVDGNTIYF.

The CDR3, as DNA: TGTGCCAGCAGTTACTCGAACAGGGCAGTGGGAGGCTACACCTTC. This translates into CASSYSNRAVGGYTF. The chain has TRBV6-5 and TRBJ1-2, with D possibly matching TRBD1 (6 bases). Trimming left V 0 bases short and J 8 bases short, with 16 bases between. Per the germline V gene, CDR1 is MNHEY and CDR2 is SVGAGI. The CDR3 sequence is 15 residues long.

The V gene is TRBV3-1 (or the pseudogene TRBV3-2), the J gene TRBJ2-1, with 8 bases lining up with TRBD2. This CDR3 contains 18 residues. CDR1 is LGHDT, CDR2 YNNKEL, per germline (reference sequence). The V and J ends lost 1 base and 9 bases, in that order; junction bases with no gene match: 17. The CDR3 DNA reads TGTGCCAGCAGCCAAGGGGACCCGGGACTAGTGAGGCACAGTGAGCAGTTCTTC. Protein: CASSQGDPGLVRHSEQFF.

The chain employs TRBV10-3 and TRBJ2-5; 12 nucleotides agree with TRBD2. V shed 3 bases, J shed 7 bases, and the junction held 9 bases outside the gene matches. Germline CDR1 reads ENHRY; CDR2 reads SYGVKD. CDR3 length: 16 amino acids. The CDR3 coding sequence is TGTGCCATCAGTGACCCGACTAGCGGGGGAATGGGGACCCAGTACTTC. It yields the protein CAISDPTSGGMGTQYF.

This chain connects TRBV5-8 to TRBJ1-5, with 7 nucleotides matching TRBD1. The CDR3 is 14 residues long. Germline CDR1 reads SGHTS; CDR2 reads YDEGEE. Trimming cost V 6 bases and J 4 bases; bases outside gene matches: 7. CDR3 loop: CASNLGQINQPQHF. For the CDR3, the DNA is TGTGCCAGCAACCTGGGACAGATTAATCAGCCCCAGCATTTT.